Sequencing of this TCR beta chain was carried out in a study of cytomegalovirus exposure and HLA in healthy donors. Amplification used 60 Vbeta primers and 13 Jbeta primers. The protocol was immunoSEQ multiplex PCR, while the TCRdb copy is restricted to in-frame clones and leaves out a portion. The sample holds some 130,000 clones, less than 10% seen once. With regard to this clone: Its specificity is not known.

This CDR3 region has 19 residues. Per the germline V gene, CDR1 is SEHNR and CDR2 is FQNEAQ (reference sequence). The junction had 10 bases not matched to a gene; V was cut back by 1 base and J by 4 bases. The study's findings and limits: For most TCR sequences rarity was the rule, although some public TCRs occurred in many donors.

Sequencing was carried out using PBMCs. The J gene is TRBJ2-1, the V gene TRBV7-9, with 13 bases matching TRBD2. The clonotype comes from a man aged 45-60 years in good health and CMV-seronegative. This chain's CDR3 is CASSLGATSGGAIYNEQFF. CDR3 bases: TGTGCCAGCAGCTTAGGTGCCACTAGCGGGGGGGCAATATACAATGAGCAGTTCTTC.